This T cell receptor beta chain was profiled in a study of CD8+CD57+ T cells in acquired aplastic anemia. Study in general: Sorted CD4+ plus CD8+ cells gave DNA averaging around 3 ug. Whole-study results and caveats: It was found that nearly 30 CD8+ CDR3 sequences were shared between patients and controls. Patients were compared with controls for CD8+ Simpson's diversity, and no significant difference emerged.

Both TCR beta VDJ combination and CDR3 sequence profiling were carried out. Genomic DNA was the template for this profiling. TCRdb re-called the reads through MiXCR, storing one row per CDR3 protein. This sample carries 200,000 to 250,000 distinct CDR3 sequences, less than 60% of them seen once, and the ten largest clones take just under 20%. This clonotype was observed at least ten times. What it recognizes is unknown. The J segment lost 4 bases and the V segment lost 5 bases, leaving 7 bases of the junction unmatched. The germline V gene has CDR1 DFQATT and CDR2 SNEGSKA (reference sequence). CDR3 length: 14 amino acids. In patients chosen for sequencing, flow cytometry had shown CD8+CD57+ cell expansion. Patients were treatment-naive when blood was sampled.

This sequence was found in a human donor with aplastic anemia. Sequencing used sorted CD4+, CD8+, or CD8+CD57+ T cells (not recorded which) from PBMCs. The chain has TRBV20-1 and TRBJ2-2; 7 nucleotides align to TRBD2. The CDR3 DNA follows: TGCAGTGCTTCGAAGCGGGGCGGCACCGGGGAGCTGTTTTTT. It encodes CSASKRGGTGELFF.